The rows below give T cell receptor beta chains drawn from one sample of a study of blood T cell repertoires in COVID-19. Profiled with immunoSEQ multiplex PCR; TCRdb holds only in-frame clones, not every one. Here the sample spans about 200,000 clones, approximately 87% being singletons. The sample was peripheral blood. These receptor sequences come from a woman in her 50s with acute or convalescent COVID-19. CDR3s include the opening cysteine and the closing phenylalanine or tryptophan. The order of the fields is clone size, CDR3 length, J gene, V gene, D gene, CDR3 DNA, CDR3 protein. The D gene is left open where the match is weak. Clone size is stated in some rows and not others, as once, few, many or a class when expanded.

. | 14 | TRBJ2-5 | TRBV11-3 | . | TGTGCCAGCAGCCAGCCCAGGGAACGAGAGACCCAGTACTTC | CASSQPRERETQYF
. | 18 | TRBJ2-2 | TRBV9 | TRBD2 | TGTGCCAGCAGCCCCCAGGGACTAGCGGGGGGGAACACCGGGGAGCTGTTTTTT | CASSPQGLAGGNTGELFF
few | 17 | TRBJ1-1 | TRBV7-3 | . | TGTGCCAGCAGCTTACGGCCCCCACAGGGACAGAACACTGAAGCTTTCTTT | CASSLRPPQGQNTEAFF
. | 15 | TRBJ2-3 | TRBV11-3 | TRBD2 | TGTGCCAGCAGCTTCGGCGGGGGAAGTGCAGATACGCAGTATTTT | CASSFGGGSADTQYF
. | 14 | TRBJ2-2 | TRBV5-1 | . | TGCGCCAGCAGCGTGACTGCTTACACCGGGGAGCTGTTTTTT | CASSVTAYTGELFF
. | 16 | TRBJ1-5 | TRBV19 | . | TGTGCCAGTAGTATAGCCGGATGGGGAGATGATCAGCCCCAGCATTTT | CASSIAGWGDDQPQHF
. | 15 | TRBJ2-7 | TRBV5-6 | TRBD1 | TGTGCCAGCAGCTTCGCCGGGACAGGGGGATACGAGCAGTACTTC | CASSFAGTGGYEQYF
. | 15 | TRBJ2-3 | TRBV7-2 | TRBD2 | TGTGCCAGCAGGCCGGGGGGGTATGTCACAGATACGCAGTATTTT | CASRPGGYVTDTQYF
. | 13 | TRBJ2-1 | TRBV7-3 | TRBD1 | TGTGCCAGCAGCTCCAGGGGGCACAATGAGCAGTTCTTC | CASSSRGHNEQFF
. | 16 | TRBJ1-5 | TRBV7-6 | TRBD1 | TGTGCCAGCAGCTTAGGGCCAGGGGGTAGCAATCAGCCCCAGCATTTT | CASSLGPGGSNQPQHF
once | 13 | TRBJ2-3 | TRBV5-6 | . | TGTGCCAGCAGCCCAGAATTCACAGATACGCAGTATTTT | CASSPEFTDTQYF
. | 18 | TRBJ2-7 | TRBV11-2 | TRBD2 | TGTGCCAGCAGCTACCAATCAGGGACTAGCGGAATCTCCTACGAGCAGTACTTC | CASSYQSGTSGISYEQYF
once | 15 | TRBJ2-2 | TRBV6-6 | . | TGTGCCAGCAGATTCGCAGGGGAAGTCGCCGGGGAGCTGTTTTTT | CASRFAGEVAGELFF
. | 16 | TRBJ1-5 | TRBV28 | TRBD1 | TGTGCCAGCAGTTTATGGGGGACAGGGAATAATCAGCCCCAGCATTTT | CASSLWGTGNNQPQHF
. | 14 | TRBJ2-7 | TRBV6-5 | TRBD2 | TGTGCCAGCAGTTCACTAGCGGGAGTCTACGAGCAGTACTTC | CASSSLAGVYEQYF
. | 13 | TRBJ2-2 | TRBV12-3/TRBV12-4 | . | TGTGCCAGCAGTTTAGCTTGGGAGGGGGAGCTGTTTTTT | CASSLAWEGELFF
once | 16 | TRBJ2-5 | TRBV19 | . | TGTGCCAGTAGTATAGAACAGGGAGCCGGTGGGGAGACCCAGTACTTC | CASSIEQGAGGETQYF
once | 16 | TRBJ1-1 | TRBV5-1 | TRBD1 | TGCGCCACCAAGCTCGGGGACAGGGGGCCCTTGTCAGAAGCTTTCTTT | CATKLGDRGPLSEAFF
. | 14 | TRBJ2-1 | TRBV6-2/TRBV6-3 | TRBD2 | TGTGCCAGCAGTTACTCAGCGGGAAACAATGAGCAGTTCTTC | CASSYSAGNNEQFF
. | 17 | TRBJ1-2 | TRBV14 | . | TGTGCCAGCAGCCCACTCACCGGAACAGGGAGAAGCTATGGCTACACCTTC | CASSPLTGTGRSYGYTF
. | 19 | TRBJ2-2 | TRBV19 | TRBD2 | TGTGCCAGTAGTATAACCCCGGGACTAGCGGGGGGGCGTACCGGGGAGCTGTTTTTT | CASSITPGLAGGRTGELFF
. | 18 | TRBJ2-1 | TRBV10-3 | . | TGTGCCATCAGTGAGTCTTCAGGGGCCCTCTCGGCAAACAATGAGCAGTTCTTC | CAISESSGALSANNEQFF
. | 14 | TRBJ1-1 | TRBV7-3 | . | TGTGCCAGCAGCCTAAGCGCCGGGGGAACCGAAGCTTTCTTT | CASSLSAGGTEAFF
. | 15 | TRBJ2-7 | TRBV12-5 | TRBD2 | TGTGCTAGTGGAACTGGACTAGCGGCCTCCTACGAGCAGTACTTC | CASGTGLAASYEQYF
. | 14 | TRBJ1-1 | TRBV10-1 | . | TGCGCCAGCAGTGACATTACACAAAACACTGAAGCTTTCTTT | CASSDITQNTEAFF
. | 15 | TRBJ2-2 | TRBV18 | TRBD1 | TGTGCCAGCTCCGGGACAGGCCCGAACACCGGGGAGCTGTTTTTT | CASSGTGPNTGELFF
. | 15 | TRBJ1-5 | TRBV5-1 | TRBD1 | TGCGCCAGCAGCCTGACAGGGACAAGCAATCAGCCCCAGCATTTT | CASSLTGTSNQPQHF
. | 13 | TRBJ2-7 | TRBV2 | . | TGTGCCAGCAGTGAAGTCGTCTCCTACGAGCAGTACTTC | CASSEVVSYEQYF
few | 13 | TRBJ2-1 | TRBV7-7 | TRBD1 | TGTGCCAGCAGCCAGACAGGGGACAATGAGCAGTTCTTC | CASSQTGDNEQFF
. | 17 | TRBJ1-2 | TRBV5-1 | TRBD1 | TGCGCCAGCAGCTTGGCCGGGACAGGGTTACTACTCTATGGCTACACCTTC | CASSLAGTGLLLYGYTF
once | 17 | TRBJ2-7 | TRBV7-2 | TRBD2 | TGTGCCAGCAGCTTTAAAAGACTAGCGGGAGGGGCCCACGAGCAGTACTTC | CASSFKRLAGGAHEQYF
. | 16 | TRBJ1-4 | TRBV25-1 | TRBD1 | TGTGCCAGCAGTCCTGACAGGGGAGCAACTAATGAAAAACTGTTTTTT | CASSPDRGATNEKLFF
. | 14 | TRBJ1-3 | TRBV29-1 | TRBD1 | TGCAGCGTTGTAGGGACAGGGGCTGGAAACACCATATATTTT | CSVVGTGAGNTIYF
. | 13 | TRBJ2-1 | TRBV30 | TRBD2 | TGTGCCTGGACTCTCAAGGGGAGGGATGAGCAGTTCTTC | CAWTLKGRDEQFF
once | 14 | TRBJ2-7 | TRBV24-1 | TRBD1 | TGTGCCACCAGTGTTTGGGACAGGGACCACGAGCAGTACTTC | CATSVWDRDHEQYF
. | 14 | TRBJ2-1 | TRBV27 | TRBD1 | TGTGCCAGCAGTTATGGGACAGGGTTGAGTGAGCAGTTCTTC | CASSYGTGLSEQFF
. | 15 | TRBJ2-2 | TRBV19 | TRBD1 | TGTGCCAGTAGTCCAGGACAGGTTAACACCGGGGAGCTGTTTTTT | CASSPGQVNTGELFF